This entry describes one TCR beta chain. Clones were sequenced by immunoSEQ multiplex PCR, and TCRdb holds only the in-frame ones, with some missing. The data contain about 72,000 clones, around 87% of them singletons. The record originates from a study of OX40 agonist ivuxolimab in advanced cancers. About the research overall: Intravenous ivuxolimab was administered to patients every 2 weeks at 0.01 to 10 mg/kg.

Enrollment shut out patients with autoimmune disease history or systemic immunosuppression. The material was CD4+ or CD8+ T cells sorted from blood, obtained in a trial of the OX40 agonist ivuxolimab. This TCR came from an adult with an advanced solid tumor such as melanoma, head and neck, liver or kidney cancer.

CDR3 sequence (DNA): TGCGCCAGCCTGCGGTCCCGGACAGGGGAAATAACTTTC. Protein sequence: CASLRSRTGEITF. The gene calls are TRBV10-2 and TRBJ2-6, with 9 positions matching TRBD1. Germline CDR1 is WSHSY and CDR2 is SAAADI. J lost 19 bases, V lost 8 bases, and 15 bases had no gene match. The CDR3 length is 13 residues.